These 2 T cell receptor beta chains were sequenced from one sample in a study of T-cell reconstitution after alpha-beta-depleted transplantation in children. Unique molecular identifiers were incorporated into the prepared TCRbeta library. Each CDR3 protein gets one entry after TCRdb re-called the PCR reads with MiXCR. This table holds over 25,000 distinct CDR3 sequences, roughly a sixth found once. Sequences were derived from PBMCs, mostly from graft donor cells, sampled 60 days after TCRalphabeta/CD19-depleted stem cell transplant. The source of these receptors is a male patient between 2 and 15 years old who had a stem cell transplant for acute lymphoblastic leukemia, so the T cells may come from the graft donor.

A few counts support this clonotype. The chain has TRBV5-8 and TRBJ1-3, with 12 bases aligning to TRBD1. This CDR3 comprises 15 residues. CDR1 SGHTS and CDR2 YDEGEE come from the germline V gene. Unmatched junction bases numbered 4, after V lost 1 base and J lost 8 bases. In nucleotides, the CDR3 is TGTGCCAGCAGCTTGTTTGGGACAGGGGGCGACACCATATATTTT. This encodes CASSLFGTGGDTIYF.

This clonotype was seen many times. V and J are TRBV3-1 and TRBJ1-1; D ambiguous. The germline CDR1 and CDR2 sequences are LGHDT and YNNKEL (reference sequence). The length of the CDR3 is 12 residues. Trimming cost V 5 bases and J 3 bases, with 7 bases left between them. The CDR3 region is CASSSSDTEAFF. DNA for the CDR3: TGTGCCAGCAGCTCCTCGGACACTGAAGCTTTCTTT.